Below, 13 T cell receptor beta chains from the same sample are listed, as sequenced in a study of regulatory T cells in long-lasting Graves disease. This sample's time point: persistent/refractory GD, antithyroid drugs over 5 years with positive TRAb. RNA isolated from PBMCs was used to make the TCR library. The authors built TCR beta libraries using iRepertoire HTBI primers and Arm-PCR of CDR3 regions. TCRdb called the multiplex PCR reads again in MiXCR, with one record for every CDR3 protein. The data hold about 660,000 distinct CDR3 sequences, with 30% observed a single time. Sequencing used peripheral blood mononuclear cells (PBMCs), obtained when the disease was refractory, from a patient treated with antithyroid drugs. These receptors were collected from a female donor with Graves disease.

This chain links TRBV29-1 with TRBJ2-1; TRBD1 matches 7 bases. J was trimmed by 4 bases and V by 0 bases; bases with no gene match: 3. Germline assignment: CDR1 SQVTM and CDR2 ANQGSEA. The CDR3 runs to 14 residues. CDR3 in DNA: TGCAGCGTTGAAGAGAGGGGGCGGTACAATGAGCAGTTCTTC. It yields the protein CSVEERGRYNEQFF.

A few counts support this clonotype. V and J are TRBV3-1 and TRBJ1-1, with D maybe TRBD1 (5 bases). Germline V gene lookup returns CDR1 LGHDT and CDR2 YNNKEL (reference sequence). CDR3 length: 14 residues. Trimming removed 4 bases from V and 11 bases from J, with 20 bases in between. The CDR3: CASSPRQPARGAFF. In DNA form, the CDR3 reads TGTGCCAGCAGCCCCCGACAGCCCGCCCGCGGTGCTTTCTTT. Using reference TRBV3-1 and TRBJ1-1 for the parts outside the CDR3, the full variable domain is DTAVSQTPKYLVTQMGNDKSIKCEQNLGHDTMYWYKQDSKKFLKIMFSYNNKELIINETVPNRFSPKSPDKAHLNLHINSLELGDSAVYFCASSPRQPARGAFFGQGTRLTVV.

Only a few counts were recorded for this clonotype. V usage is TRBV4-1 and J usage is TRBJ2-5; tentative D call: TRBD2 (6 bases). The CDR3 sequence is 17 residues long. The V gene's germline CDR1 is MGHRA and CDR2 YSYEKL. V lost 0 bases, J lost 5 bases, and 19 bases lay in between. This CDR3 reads CASSQDWDIGGRETQYF. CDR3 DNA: TGCGCCAGCAGCCAAGATTGGGATATCGGGGGTAGGGAGACCCAGTACTTC.

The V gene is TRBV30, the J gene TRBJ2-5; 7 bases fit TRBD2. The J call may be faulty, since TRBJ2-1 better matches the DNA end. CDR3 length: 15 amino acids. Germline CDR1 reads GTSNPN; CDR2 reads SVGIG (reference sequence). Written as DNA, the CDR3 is TGTGCCAGTAGTATTGGGGCGGGGGATGGGAATGAGCAGTTCTTC. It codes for CASSIGAGDGNEQFF.

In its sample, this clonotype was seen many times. The CDR3 DNA sequence: TGTGCCAGCAGTTCCGGGCAGAGGGGAGAGACCCAGTACTTC. It yields the protein CASSSGQRGETQYF. The J gene is TRBJ2-5, the V gene TRBV28; either TRBD1 or TRBD2 may fit D (5 bases each). Trimming took 4 bases from V and 4 from J, leaving 13 bases between them. The CDR3 is 14 residues long. Germline CDR1 is MDHEN and CDR2 is SYDVKM.

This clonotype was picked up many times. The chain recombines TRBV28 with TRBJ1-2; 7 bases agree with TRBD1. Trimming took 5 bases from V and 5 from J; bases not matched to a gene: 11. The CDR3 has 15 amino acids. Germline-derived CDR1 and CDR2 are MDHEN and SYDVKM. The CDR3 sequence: CASSPGDRLAYGYTF. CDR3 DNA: TGTGCCAGCAGTCCGGGGGACAGACTCGCTTATGGCTACACCTTC.

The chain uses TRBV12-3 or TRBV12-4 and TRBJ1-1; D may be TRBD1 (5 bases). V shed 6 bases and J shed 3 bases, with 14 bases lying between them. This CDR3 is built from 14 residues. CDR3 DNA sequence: TGTGCCAGCAGCCCATATGACAGTCACACTGAAGCTTTCTTT. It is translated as CASSPYDSHTEAFF.

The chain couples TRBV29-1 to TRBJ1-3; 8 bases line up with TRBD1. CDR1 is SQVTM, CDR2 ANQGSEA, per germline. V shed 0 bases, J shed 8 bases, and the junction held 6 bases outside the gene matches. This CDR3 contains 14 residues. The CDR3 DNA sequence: TGCAGCGTTGAAGATCCAGGGGGCAGCGACACCATATATTTT. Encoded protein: CSVEDPGGSDTIYF.

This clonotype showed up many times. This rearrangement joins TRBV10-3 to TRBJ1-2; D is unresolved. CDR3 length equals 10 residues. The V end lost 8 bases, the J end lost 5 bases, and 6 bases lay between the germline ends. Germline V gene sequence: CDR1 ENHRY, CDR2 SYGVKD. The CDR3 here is CAIGQYGYTF. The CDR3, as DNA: TGTGCCATCGGTCAGTATGGCTACACCTTC.

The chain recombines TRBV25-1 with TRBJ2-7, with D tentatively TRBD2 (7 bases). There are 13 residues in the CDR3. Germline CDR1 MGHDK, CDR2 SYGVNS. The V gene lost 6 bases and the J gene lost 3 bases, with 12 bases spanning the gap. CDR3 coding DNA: TGTGCCAGCAGAAAGAGGGGGGGCTACGAGCAGTACTTC. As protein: CASRKRGGYEQYF.

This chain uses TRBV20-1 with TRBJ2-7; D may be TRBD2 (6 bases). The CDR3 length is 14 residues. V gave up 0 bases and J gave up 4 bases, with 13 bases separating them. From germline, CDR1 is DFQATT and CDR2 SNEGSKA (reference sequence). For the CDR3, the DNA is TGCAGTGCTAGAGAGGGGGGAGCCGGGTACGAGCAGTACTTC. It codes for CSAREGGAGYEQYF.

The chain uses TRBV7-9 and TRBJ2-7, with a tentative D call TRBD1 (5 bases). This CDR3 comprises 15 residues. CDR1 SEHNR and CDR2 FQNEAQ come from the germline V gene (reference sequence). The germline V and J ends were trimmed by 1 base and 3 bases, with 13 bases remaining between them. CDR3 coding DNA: TGTGCCAGCAGCTTAGTCGGGCAGGGTTTCTACGAGCAGTACTTC. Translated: CASSLVGQGFYEQYF.

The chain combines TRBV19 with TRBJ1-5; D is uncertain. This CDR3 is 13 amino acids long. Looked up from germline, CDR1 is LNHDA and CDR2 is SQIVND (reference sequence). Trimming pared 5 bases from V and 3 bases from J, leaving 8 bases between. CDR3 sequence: CASSRTINQPQHF. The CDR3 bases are TGTGCCAGTAGTCGGACGATCAATCAGCCCCAGCATTTT.